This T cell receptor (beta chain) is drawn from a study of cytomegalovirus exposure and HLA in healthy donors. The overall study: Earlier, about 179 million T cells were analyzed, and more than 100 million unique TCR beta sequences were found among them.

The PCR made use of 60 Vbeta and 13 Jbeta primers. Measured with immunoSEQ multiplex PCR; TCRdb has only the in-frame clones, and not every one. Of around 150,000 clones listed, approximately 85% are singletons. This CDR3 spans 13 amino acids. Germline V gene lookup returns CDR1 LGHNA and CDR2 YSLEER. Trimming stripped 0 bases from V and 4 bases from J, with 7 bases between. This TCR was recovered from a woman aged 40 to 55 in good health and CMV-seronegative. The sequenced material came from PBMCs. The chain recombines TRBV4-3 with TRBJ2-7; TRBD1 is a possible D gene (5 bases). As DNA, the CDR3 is TGCGCCAGCAGCCAAGAACAGGCGTACGAGCAGTACTTC. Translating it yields CASSQEQAYEQYF.